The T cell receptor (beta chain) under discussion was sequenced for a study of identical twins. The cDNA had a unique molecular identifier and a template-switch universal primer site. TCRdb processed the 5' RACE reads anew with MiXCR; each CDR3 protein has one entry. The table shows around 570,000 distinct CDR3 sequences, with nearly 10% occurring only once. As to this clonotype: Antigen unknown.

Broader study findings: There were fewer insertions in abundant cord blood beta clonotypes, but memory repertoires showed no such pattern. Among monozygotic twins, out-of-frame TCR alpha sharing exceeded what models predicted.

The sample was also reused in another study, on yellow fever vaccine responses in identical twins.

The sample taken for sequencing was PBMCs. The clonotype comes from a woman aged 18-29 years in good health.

The chain's CDR3 is CASRTSGIQETQYF. The CDR3 coding sequence is TGTGCCAGCAGGACTAGCGGCATCCAAGAGACCCAGTACTTC. This chain links TRBV28 with TRBJ2-5, with 9 nucleotides matching TRBD2. CDR1 and CDR2 (germline): MDHEN, SYDVKM. This CDR3 region has 14 residues. Losses at the gene ends were 6 bases for V and 1 base for J; bases not matched to a gene: 3.